These 17 T cell receptor beta chains came from one sample sequenced in a study of Graves' ophthalmopathy and Graves' hyperthyroidism. Scientists amplified the TCR beta CDR3 regions from RNA transcripts. RT-PCR in the first round used HTBI primers; a second-round multiplex PCR followed. TCRdb reprocessed the multiplex PCR reads with MiXCR, giving one entry per CDR3 protein. The sample yields around 670,000 distinct CDR3 sequences, 35% to 50% seen once. The sample comprised peripheral blood. All receptors come from an adult man with Graves' ophthalmopathy.

This chain links TRBV20-1 with TRBJ1-1, with 7 nucleotides matching TRBD1. Trimming took 2 bases from V and 4 from J; bases not matched to a gene: 7. The CDR3 is made up of 14 amino acids. Per germline, CDR1 DFQATT and CDR2 SNEGSKA (reference sequence). The CDR3 nucleotides read TGCAGTGCTAGATCAACAGGGGTTGGCACTGAAGCTTTCTTT. Amino acids: CSARSTGVGTEAFF.

The CDR3 coding sequence is TGTGCCAGCAGCCAAGGCCAGGGGTCCCTTTCCTACGAGCAGTACTTC. Protein sequence: CASSQGQGSLSYEQYF. The genes are TRBV4-2 and TRBJ2-7, with a tentative D call TRBD1 (6 bases). V lost 1 base to trimming and J lost 1 base, with 14 bases between them. The CDR3 covers 16 residues. The germline CDR1 and CDR2 sequences are LGHNA and YNFKEQ.

This clonotype was detected only a few times. V gene TRBV24-1 combines with J gene TRBJ1-2, with 7 positions matching TRBD1. This CDR3 spans 15 amino acids. The J segment lost 4 bases and the V segment lost 2 bases, leaving 6 bases of the junction unmatched. Looked up from germline, CDR1 is KGHDR and CDR2 is SFDVKD. The CDR3 nucleotides are TGTGCCACCAGTGATTCCAGGACAGGACTCTATGGCTACACCTTC. Translation gives CATSDSRTGLYGYTF.

This clonotype was detected ten times or more. The chain carries TRBV10-2 and TRBJ1-1; D gene uncertain. There are 13 residues in the CDR3. Germline CDR1 and CDR2: WSHSY and SAAADI. CDR3 loop: CTSGRGLNTEAFF. The CDR3 DNA sequence: TGCACATCTGGACGGGGATTGAACACTGAAGCTTTCTTT.

This clonotype appeared many times. The chain recombines TRBV2 with TRBJ2-5; D not certain. Trimming took 1 base from V and 4 from J, leaving 7 bases between them. Germline CDR1 is SNHLY and CDR2 is FYNNEI. The CDR3 is made up of 13 amino acids. The CDR3 reads CASSEDRVETQYF. CDR3 DNA sequence: TGTGCCAGCAGTGAAGATCGGGTAGAGACCCAGTACTTC.

In its sample, this clonotype was seen a few times. V and J are TRBV29-1 and TRBJ2-2; 13 bases are a match to TRBD2. V shed 4 bases, J shed 8 bases, and the junction held 7 bases outside the gene matches. This CDR3 has 15 residues. Germline V gives CDR1 SQVTM, CDR2 ANQGSEA. CDR3 sequence reads: CSVGFVTSGRGELFF. The CDR3 bases are TGCAGCGTTGGGTTTGTGACTAGCGGGAGGGGGGAGCTGTTTTTT.

This chain links TRBV6-1 with TRBJ2-2, with D possibly matching TRBD2 (6 bases). The germline V gene has CDR1 MNHNS and CDR2 SASEGT. The V end lost 4 bases, the J end lost 0 bases, and 12 bases lay between the germline ends. This CDR3 comprises 16 residues. CDR3 DNA: TGTGCCAGCAGTGCTGGCGGGGCTCCGAACACCGGGGAGCTGTTTTTT. As protein: CASSAGGAPNTGELFF.

V is TRBV10-2 and J is TRBJ1-3, with 7 bases identical to TRBD1. The V gene's germline CDR1 is WSHSY and CDR2 SAAADI. This CDR3 has 15 amino acids. After removal of 7 bases from V and 0 bases from J, the junction contained 6 bases not matched to a gene. CDR3 in amino acids: CASKSDRPSGNTIYF. CDR3 coding DNA: TGCGCCAGCAAGTCGGACAGGCCCTCTGGAAACACCATATATTTT.

This clonotype was seen a few times. The V call is TRBV7-6, the J call TRBJ2-7; D remains unclear. The CDR3 covers 13 residues. The germline V gene has CDR1 SGHVS and CDR2 FNYEAQ. The V gene lost 2 bases and the J gene lost 6 bases, with 11 bases spanning the gap. In DNA, the CDR3 is TGTGCCAGCAGCTTATTGGGTAGGGCCGAGCAGTACTTC. This encodes CASSLLGRAEQYF. Complete variable domain (other parts from reference TRBV7-6 and TRBJ2-7): GAGVSQSPRYKVTKRGQDVALRCDPISGHVSLYWYRQALGQGPEFLTYFNYEAQQDKSGLPNDRFSAERPEGSISTLTIQRTEQRDSAMYRCASSLLGRAEQYFGPGTRLTVT.

In regard to this clonotype: A much bigger clone sits one base away, suggesting this may be a read error. CDR3 DNA: TGTGCCAGCAGCTCAGCGGGACGGGGGATCCAAGAGACCCAGTACTTC. Protein product: CASSSAGRGIQETQYF. J is TRBJ2-5 and V is TRBV7-6; TRBD2 matches at 7 bases. Per germline, CDR1 SGHVS and CDR2 FNYEAQ. The CDR3 runs to 16 residues. Unmatched junction bases numbered 9, after V lost 4 bases and J lost 1 base.

V is TRBV19 and J is TRBJ1-5; tentatively, D is TRBD1 (5 bases). Per germline, CDR1 LNHDA and CDR2 SQIVND (reference sequence). V lost 1 base and J 3 bases, leaving 10 bases between the germline ends. The CDR3 has 15 residues. CDR3 sequence reads: CASSIVRGNNQPQHF. Written as DNA, the CDR3 is TGTGCCAGTAGTATAGTGCGGGGGAACAATCAGCCCCAGCATTTT.

This clonotype was seen ten or more times. The chain links TRBV5-1 to TRBJ1-1; D gene uncertain. The germline V and J ends were trimmed by 0 bases and 1 base, with 7 bases remaining between them. The germline CDR1 and CDR2 sequences are SGHRS and YFSETQ. The CDR3 is 14 residues long. CDR3: CASSLAAGNTEAFF. The CDR3 bases are TGCGCCAGCAGCTTGGCGGCAGGGAACACTGAAGCTTTCTTT.

CDR3 coding DNA: TGCAGCGTTGAATGGGCAGGCGACGAATCCTACGAGCAGTACTTC. Amino acids: CSVEWAGDESYEQYF. The V call is TRBV29-1, the J call TRBJ2-7, with D uncertain. The V end lost 2 bases, the J end lost 1 base, and 15 bases lay between the germline ends. The CDR3 consists of 15 residues. CDR1 is SQVTM and CDR2 is ANQGSEA in the germline V gene.

This clonotype was counted ten times or more. The chain links TRBV12-3 or TRBV12-4 to TRBJ1-5; TRBD1 might be the D (5 bases). This CDR3 comprises 16 residues. Trimming left V 1 base short and J 2 bases short, with 12 bases between. The CDR3 protein is CASSLGGGSGNQPQHF. CDR3 DNA sequence: TGTGCCAGCAGTTTAGGGGGGGGTTCGGGCAATCAGCCCCAGCATTTT.

This clonotype was recorded at least ten times. V is TRBV10-3 and J is TRBJ1-2; 8 nucleotides agree with TRBD1. The CDR3 covers 14 residues. V lost 2 bases and J lost 5; bases outside the gene matches: 4. The germline gives CDR1 ENHRY, CDR2 SYGVKD. DNA for the CDR3: TGTGCCATCAGTGAGGACAGGGGCTATTATGGCTACACCTTC. Translated: CAISEDRGYYGYTF.

There are a few counts of this clonotype. The V call is TRBV2, the J call TRBJ1-2, with no clear D. Germline V gene lookup returns CDR1 SNHLY and CDR2 FYNNEI. The CDR3 length is 13 residues. Between the trimmed V and J ends, which lost 5 bases and 8 bases, there was a span of 15 bases. The CDR3 DNA is TGTGCCAGCAGTCCCGGGGAGGATGGCGGCTACACCTTC. Its protein product is CASSPGEDGGYTF.

This clonotype came up once. The CDR3: CASSGGTKDGYTF. The CDR3 region has the DNA TGTGCCAGCAGTGGGGGGACGAAGGATGGCTACACCTTC. The rearrangement uses TRBV2 and TRBJ1-2; tentative D call: TRBD1 (5 bases). CDR3 length: 13 amino acids. V lost 4 bases to trimming and J lost 6 bases, with 12 bases between them. CDR1 is SNHLY and CDR2 is FYNNEI in the germline V gene.